This T cell receptor (beta chain) was retrieved from a study of T cell changes during pregnancy in multiple sclerosis. The germline V gene encodes CDR1 MNHNS and CDR2 SASEGT. With 3 bases clipped from V and 4 bases from J, the junction kept 6 bases outside the gene matches. The length of the CDR3 is 15 residues. Only one count was recorded for this clone. Data came from immunoSEQ multiplex PCR; TCRdb stores just in-frame clones and leaves some out. The sample shows about 42,000 clones, roughly 87% of them seen only once. The TCR comes from a female donor with multiple sclerosis, enrolled in a pregnancy study. The chain combines TRBV6-1 with TRBJ2-3; TRBD1 agrees at 8 bases. Specimen: CD4+ T cells from peripheral blood mononuclear cells, collected after pregnancy. CDR3: CASSDQMTGADTQYF. CDR3 nucleotide sequence: TGTGCCAGCAGTGACCAGATGACAGGGGCAGATACGCAGTATTTT.